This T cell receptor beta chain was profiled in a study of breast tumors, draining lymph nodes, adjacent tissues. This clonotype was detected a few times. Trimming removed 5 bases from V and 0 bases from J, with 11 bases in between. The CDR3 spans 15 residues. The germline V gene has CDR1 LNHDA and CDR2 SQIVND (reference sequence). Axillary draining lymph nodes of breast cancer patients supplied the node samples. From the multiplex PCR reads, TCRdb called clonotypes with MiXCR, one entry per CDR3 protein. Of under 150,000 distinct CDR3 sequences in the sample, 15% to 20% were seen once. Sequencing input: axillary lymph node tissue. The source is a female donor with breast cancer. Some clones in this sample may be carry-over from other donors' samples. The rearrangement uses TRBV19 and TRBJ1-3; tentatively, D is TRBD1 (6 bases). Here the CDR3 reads CASSSTGHSGNTIYF. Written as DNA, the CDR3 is TGTGCCAGTAGTTCAACGGGACACTCTGGAAACACCATATATTTT.